These 13 T cell receptor beta chains originate from one sample sequenced in a study of Graves' ophthalmopathy and Graves' hyperthyroidism. RNA transcripts provided the template for amplifying TCR beta CDR3 regions. Second-round multiplex PCR followed a first-round RT-PCR using HTBI primers. MiXCR, applied by TCRdb to the multiplex PCR reads, yields one record per CDR3 protein. This table has around 1.1 million distinct CDR3 sequences, about 35% appearing once. Input material: peripheral blood or thyroid tissue (not recorded which). The receptors come from an adult man with Graves' hyperthyroidism.

The sample holds many counts of this clonotype. The V and J genes are TRBV6-5 and TRBJ2-7; 9 bases are a match to TRBD2. The germline V gene encodes CDR1 MNHEY and CDR2 SVGAGI. The CDR3 runs 13 residues. V shed 5 bases and J 7 bases; nucleotides not matched to a gene: 6. CDR3 in DNA: TGTGCCAGCAGTGTAGCGGGAGTGAGAGAGCAGTACTTC. It translates to CASSVAGVREQYF.

A word on this clonotype: Given a much more abundant clone one base away, this may be a read error. The V and J genes are TRBV29-1 and TRBJ2-7; either TRBD1 or TRBD2 may fit D (5 bases each). Looked up from germline, CDR1 is SQVTM and CDR2 is ANQGSEA. This CDR3 comprises 17 residues. The CDR3 bases are TGCAGCGTTGAAGCTCTCAGGTCCGGGACGGCTTACTACGGGCAGTACTTC. It codes for CSVEALRSGTAYYGQYF.

This clonotype was found a few times. V and J are TRBV29-1 and TRBJ2-3; D is possibly TRBD1 or TRBD2 (6 bases each). CDR3 length: 14 residues. Germline V gene lookup returns CDR1 SQVTM and CDR2 ANQGSEA. The germline V and J ends were trimmed by 0 bases and 7 bases, with 14 bases remaining between them. CDR3 DNA: TGCAGCGTTGAAGATCGAGGGGGGACGAATACGCAGTATTTT. It translates to CSVEDRGGTNTQYF.

V is TRBV24-1 and J is TRBJ1-4, with D perhaps matching TRBD1 (6 bases). The CDR3 has 15 residues. The germline V gene encodes CDR1 KGHDR and CDR2 SFDVKD. Trimming shortened V by 3 bases and J by 8 bases, and 15 bases separated the two germline ends. The CDR3 is CATSDRAGVGEKLFF. The CDR3, as DNA: TGTGCCACCAGTGATCGGGCAGGGGTAGGGGAAAAACTGTTTTTT.

J is TRBJ1-5 and V is TRBV10-3; 8 bases map to TRBD1. This CDR3 contains 14 residues. Germline values: CDR1 ENHRY, CDR2 SYGVKD. Unmatched junction bases numbered 5, after V lost 6 bases and J lost 4 bases. The DNA for the CDR3 is TGTGCCATCAGCTCGGGACAGGATAATCAGCCCCAGCATTTT. Translated, it gives CAISSGQDNQPQHF.

In this sample, this clonotype turned up a few times. V usage is TRBV25-1 and J usage is TRBJ1-1; 12 nucleotides line up with TRBD1. The CDR3 consists of 15 residues. Germline V CDR1 and CDR2: MGHDK, SYGVNS. Losses at the gene ends were 4 bases for V and 3 bases for J; bases not matched to a gene: 3. The CDR3 DNA follows: TGTGCCAGCAGTGTTGGGACAGGGGGCCACACTGAAGCTTTCTTT. Amino acid sequence: CASSVGTGGHTEAFF. Based on the CDR3 plus reference TRBV25-1 and TRBJ1-1, the full variable domain is EADIYQTPRYLVIGTGKKITLECSQTMGHDKMYWYQQDPGMELHLIHYSYGVNSTEKGDLSSESTVSRIRTEHFPLTLESARPSHTSQYLCASSVGTGGHTEAFFGQGTRLTVV.

The rearrangement joins TRBV11-2 to TRBJ1-2, with TRBD1 matching over 11 bases. The J segment lost 8 bases and the V segment lost 5 bases, leaving 7 bases of the junction unmatched. Germline-derived CDR1 and CDR2 are SGHAT and FQNNGV. CDR3 length: 14 amino acids. For the CDR3, the DNA is TGTGCCAGCAGCACGCCGGGACAGGGGGGCGGCTACACCTTC. It is translated as CASSTPGQGGGYTF.

This clonotype occurred a few times. The chain uses TRBV5-1 and TRBJ2-7, with 7 nucleotides matching TRBD2. CDR3 length equals 14 residues. Trimming took 3 bases from V and 7 from J; bases not matched to a gene: 10. Germline loops: CDR1 SGHRS, CDR2 YFSETQ. The CDR3 DNA reads as TGCGCCAGCAGCTATAGGGCCAGGGAGGGAGAGCAGTACTTC. Translating it yields CASSYRAREGEQYF.

The chain couples TRBV20-1 to TRBJ1-6, with 7 bases lining up with TRBD1. From germline, CDR1 is DFQATT and CDR2 SNEGSKA (reference sequence). Unmatched junction bases numbered 7, after V lost 1 base and J lost 13 bases. The CDR3 has 13 residues. CDR3 nucleotide sequence: TGCAGTGCTAGAGGGGACAGACTGTCGCCCCTCCACTTT. Translated, it gives CSARGDRLSPLHF.

This clonotype was picked up a small number of times. In nucleotides, the CDR3 is TGTGCCAGCAGCTTGCGTGAACAGGGGTTCCACAAGCAGTACTTC. This gives the protein CASSLREQGFHKQYF. V gene TRBV7-2 combines with J gene TRBJ2-7; 7 nucleotides agree with TRBD1. This CDR3 region has 15 residues. Germline CDR1 and CDR2: SGHTA and FQGNSA. V lost 3 bases and J lost 8; bases outside the gene matches: 13.

This clonotype was counted only a few times. The rearrangement uses TRBV3-1 and TRBJ1-6; D is possibly TRBD1 (5 bases). The germline V and J ends were trimmed by 8 bases and 8 bases, with 16 bases remaining between them. Germline assignment: CDR1 LGHDT and CDR2 YNNKEL (reference sequence). The CDR3 contains 14 residues. CDR3 sequence: CASGALGSYSPLHF. In DNA, the CDR3 is TGTGCCAGCGGGGCGCTGGGGTCGTATTCACCCCTCCACTTT.

The chain carries TRBV7-2 and TRBJ1-1, with a possible D match to TRBD1 (6 bases). Germline CDR1 and CDR2: SGHTA and FQGNSA. Trimming removed 7 bases from V and 4 bases from J, with 16 bases in between. The CDR3 runs to 14 residues. CDR3 amino acids: CASTRGVGGTEAFF. The CDR3, as DNA: TGTGCCAGCACCCGCGGTGTAGGGGGCACTGAAGCTTTCTTT.

This clonotype has only one observation. The V gene is TRBV7-9, the J gene TRBJ1-2; maybe TRBD1 (6 bases). The CDR3 runs 15 residues. The germline V gene has CDR1 SEHNR and CDR2 FQNEAQ (reference sequence). Trimming left V 4 bases short and J 7 bases short, with 19 bases between. DNA of the CDR3: TGTGCCAGCAGCTCGACAGGAGTTGGGGTGGCTGGCTACACCTTC. Encoded protein: CASSSTGVGVAGYTF.